This record looks at one T cell receptor (beta chain) sequence and its context. Libraries were prepared by immunoSEQ multiplex PCR; TCRdb keeps only in-frame clonotypes and omits some of them. Of 74,000 or so clones listed, 93% are singletons. J lost 6 bases, V lost 7 bases, and 15 bases had no gene match. From germline, CDR1 is SQVTM and CDR2 ANQGSEA. This CDR3 has 17 residues. The data are from a study of technical replicates of blood from several donors. V and J are TRBV29-1 and TRBJ2-1, with 13 bases aligning to TRBD2. The sequenced material came from T cells isolated from PBMCs. The sequence was obtained from a human donor in good health. For the CDR3, the DNA is TGCAGCGCCCTACTAGCGGGAGGGCCATTTTTGGGCAATGAGCAGTTCTTC. As protein: CSALLAGGPFLGNEQFF.